These 20 T cell receptor beta chains were all obtained from the same sample, sequenced in a study of Ad26.COV2.S vaccination and SARS-CoV-2 variants. Some clones are missing from TCRdb's copy, which holds only in-frame ones; the method was immunoSEQ multiplex PCR. The table has about 350,000 clones, about 88% seen once; the top ten hold around 6.4%. The sample's treatment: about 20 received Ad26.COV2.S at low or high dose, single or two shots; a few received placebo; per-sample allocation not given. Samples analyzed were those drawn on day 63 after the first vaccine or placebo injection. The specimen comprised peripheral blood, sampled in a trial of Ad26.COV2.S vaccine versus placebo. These receptors were obtained from a person between 18 and 65 years old who received the Ad26.COV2.S COVID-19 vaccine or a placebo.

The chain employs TRBV4-1 and TRBJ2-3; D unresolved. CDR1 and CDR2 from the germline V gene are MGHRA and YSYEKL. V shed 1 base and J shed 10 bases, with 12 bases lying between them. This CDR3 has 13 amino acids. CDR3 bases: TGCGCCAGCAGCCAAGTGACTCCATCGCCGCAGTATTTT. Protein: CASSQVTPSPQYF.

The chain combines TRBV7-2 with TRBJ1-6; TRBD1 is a possible D gene (5 bases). Trimming stripped 2 bases from V and 5 bases from J, with 13 bases between. The CDR3 contains 16 residues. Germline V gene data show CDR1 as SGHTA and CDR2 as FQGNSA. The CDR3 coding sequence is TGTGCCAGCAGCTTAACCGGGGCAGGGAATAATTCACCCCTCCACTTT. Its translation is CASSLTGAGNNSPLHF.

The DNA for the CDR3 is TGTGCCAGCAGCCGCGTTGGGCCTAGCACAGATACGCAGTATTTT. Protein: CASSRVGPSTDTQYF. The J gene is TRBJ2-3, the V gene TRBV7-9; no reliable D call. The V gene lost 5 bases and the J gene lost 0 bases, with 12 bases spanning the gap. This CDR3 is 15 amino acids long. In germline, CDR1 is SEHNR, CDR2 FQNEAQ (reference sequence). Complete variable domain (other parts from reference TRBV7-9 and TRBJ2-3): DTGVSQNPRHKITKRGQNVTFRCDPISEHNRLYWYRQTLGQGPEFLTYFQNEAQLEKSRLLSDRFSAERPKGSFSTLEIQRTEQGDSAMYLCASSRVGPSTDTQYFGPGTRLTVL.

This clone was observed once. The chain couples TRBV28 to TRBJ2-1; the D gene could be TRBD1 or TRBD2 (5 bases each). This CDR3 is built from 12 residues. In germline, CDR1 is MDHEN, CDR2 SYDVKM. Trimming cost V 8 bases and J 8 bases, with 13 bases left between them. The CDR3 DNA reads TGTGCCAGCGGCATGGGGGTAGATGAGCAGTTCTTC. Its translation is CASGMGVDEQFF.

The chain uses TRBV28 and TRBJ1-1; D possibly corresponds to TRBD1 (5 bases). This CDR3 spans 16 amino acids. Trimming stripped 4 bases from V and 2 bases from J, with 17 bases between. The germline gives CDR1 MDHEN, CDR2 SYDVKM. Written as DNA, the CDR3 is TGTGCCAGCAGTTCCCCTTCATGGGGGACCAACACTGAAGCTTTCTTT. Translating gives CASSSPSWGTNTEAFF.

The chain couples TRBV5-1 to TRBJ2-7; maybe TRBD1 (5 bases). V lost 4 bases and J lost 4, with 12 bases in between. This CDR3 has 13 residues. The V gene's germline CDR1 is SGHRS and CDR2 YFSETQ. This chain's CDR3 is CASSRGSIYEQYF. Written as DNA, the CDR3 is TGCGCCAGCAGCAGGGGCAGTATATACGAGCAGTACTTC.

V and J are TRBV15 and TRBJ2-5; D unclear. The CDR3 spans 13 residues. The ends were cut back, 0 bases at V and 5 bases at J, with 7 bases in the middle. The V gene's germline CDR1 is LNHNV and CDR2 YYDKDF (reference sequence). The CDR3 spells CATSRDPTETQYF. The CDR3 DNA is TGTGCCACCAGCAGAGATCCGACGGAGACCCAGTACTTC.

A word on this clone: A far larger clone lies a single base away; this is likely a read error. The CDR3 coding sequence is TGTGCCAGCAGTTATCACACCGGGGAGCTGTTTTTT. It translates to CASSYHTGELFF. V gene TRBV6-2 or TRBV6-3 combines with J gene TRBJ2-2; D ambiguous. The germline V and J ends were trimmed by 3 bases and 3 bases, with 2 bases remaining between them. Germline V CDR1 and CDR2: MNHEY, SVGEGT. This CDR3 contains 12 residues.

The chain employs TRBV4-3 and TRBJ2-2, with a weak D call TRBD2 (6 bases). The CDR3 runs to 16 residues. CDR1 and CDR2 from the germline V gene are LGHNA and YSLEER. V lost 5 bases and J lost 2, with 15 bases in between. This CDR3 reads CASSWRVSGNTGELFF. The CDR3 coding sequence is TGCGCCAGCAGCTGGAGGGTGTCGGGAAACACCGGGGAGCTGTTTTTT.

The rearrangement links TRBV7-2 to TRBJ2-1, with D uncertain. Trimming pared 5 bases from V and 8 bases from J, leaving 19 bases between. CDR3 length equals 15 residues. Germline values: CDR1 SGHTA, CDR2 FQGNSA. CDR3 in amino acids: CASSPNPLEIHEQFF. As DNA, the CDR3 is TGTGCCAGCAGCCCCAACCCACTTGAGATTCATGAGCAGTTCTTC.

This chain connects TRBV12-3 or TRBV12-4 to TRBJ1-2; 10 bases align to TRBD1. CDR3 length equals 13 residues. The ends lost 10 bases at V and 4 bases at J; junction bases unmatched: 6. CDR3 in amino acids: CATGTGALYGYTF. DNA for the CDR3: TGTGCCACCGGGACAGGGGCTCTCTATGGCTACACCTTC.

This clone was seen just once. The chain recombines TRBV5-1 with TRBJ2-1; no firm D call. This CDR3 comprises 13 residues. Germline CDR1 and CDR2: SGHRS and YFSETQ. Trimming left V 1 base short and J 5 bases short, with 7 bases between. Written as DNA, the CDR3 is TGCGCCAGCAGCTTGTCAGGCCACAATGAGCAGTTCTTC. Amino acid sequence: CASSLSGHNEQFF.

The chain carries TRBV7-3 and TRBJ2-3; the match to TRBD2 covers 10 bases. The CDR3 contains 17 residues. The V and J ends lost 4 bases and 2 bases, in that order; junction bases with no gene match: 9. The V gene's germline CDR1 is SGHTA and CDR2 FQGTGA. The CDR3 protein is CASSSDLLAGTTDTQYF. In DNA, the CDR3 is TGTGCCAGCAGCTCGGACTTACTAGCGGGAACCACAGATACGCAGTATTTT. The entire variable domain, with the rest obtained from reference TRBV7-3 and TRBJ2-3, is as follows: GAGVSQTPSNKVTEKGKYVELRCDPISGHTALYWYRQSLGQGPEFLIYFQGTGAADDSGLPNDRFFAVRPEGSVSTLKIQRTERGDSAVYLCASSSDLLAGTTDTQYFGPGTRLTVL.

The rearrangement joins TRBV4-2 to TRBJ2-1, with D perhaps TRBD1 or TRBD2 (5 bases each). The CDR3 is 20 residues long. Germline values: CDR1 LGHNA, CDR2 YNFKEQ. The ends were cut back, 6 bases at V and 5 bases at J, with 32 bases in the middle. In DNA form, the CDR3 reads TGTGCCAGCAGGTCCGTTGGGGGACCCGGTATAAGTACAGTGGACAATGAGCAGTTCTTC. Amino acids: CASRSVGGPGISTVDNEQFF.

V and J are TRBV6-4 and TRBJ2-3; the match to TRBD2 covers 9 bases. Unmatched junction bases numbered 17, after V lost 11 bases and J lost 2 bases. CDR1 and CDR2 from the germline V gene are MRHNA and SNTAGT. The CDR3 extends over 17 amino acids. The CDR3 DNA reads TGTGCCCCACACGATCCTAGGGCGGGGGGGTACACAGATACGCAGTATTTT. Protein: CAPHDPRAGGYTDTQYF.

The chain carries TRBV19 and TRBJ2-5; 8 nucleotides align to TRBD2. The germline CDR1 and CDR2 sequences are LNHDA and SQIVND (reference sequence). The V gene end was trimmed by 7 bases and the J gene end by 7 bases; junction bases not matched to a gene: 14. This CDR3 has 15 residues. CDR3 coding DNA: TGTGCCAGTAACGGGGGGGACCCGAGTTTTGGGACCCAGTACTTC. Protein: CASNGGDPSFGTQYF.

This CDR3 reads CASSIQPGRYNSPLHF. CDR3 nucleotides: TGTGCCAGTAGTATTCAACCGGGGCGGTATAATTCACCCCTCCACTTT. The rearrangement joins TRBV19 to TRBJ1-6, with a tentative D call TRBD1 (5 bases). Germline CDR1 LNHDA, CDR2 SQIVND (reference sequence). The CDR3 has 16 amino acids. Trimming took 3 bases from V and 4 from J, leaving 13 bases between them. The variable domain in full, with the rest retrieved from reference TRBV19 and TRBJ1-6, is DGGITQSPKYLFRKEGQNVTLSCEQNLNHDAMYWYRQDPGQGLRLIYYSQIVNDFQKGDIAEGYSVSREKKESFPLTVTSAQKNPTAFYLCASSIQPGRYNSPLHFGNGTRLTVT.

The CDR3 sequence is CASRPPGRPTEQYF. CDR3 nucleotide sequence: TGTGCCAGTAGGCCCCCGGGGAGACCTACGGAGCAGTACTTC. The genes are TRBV19 and TRBJ2-7; D is possibly TRBD2 (5 bases). The CDR3 is made up of 14 amino acids. The germline V gene encodes CDR1 LNHDA and CDR2 SQIVND (reference sequence). Trimming stripped 6 bases from V and 7 bases from J, with 19 bases between.

The rearrangement joins TRBV3-1 (or the pseudogene TRBV3-2) to TRBJ1-1; unclear D gene. CDR1 is LGHDT and CDR2 is YNNKEL in the germline V gene (reference sequence). With 6 bases removed from V and 9 bases from J, the gap between germline ends came to 17 bases. This CDR3 comprises 13 residues. The CDR3 nucleotides are TGTGCCAGCAGTGAGCAGGACCTTACCAAAGCTTTCTTT. Protein sequence: CASSEQDLTKAFF.

CDR3 amino acids: CASSKALSNRASSQRGYEQYF. DNA for the CDR3: TGTGCCAGCAGCAAAGCGCTTTCGAACAGGGCCTCAAGTCAGCGGGGATACGAGCAGTACTTC. The rearrangement uses TRBV21-1 and TRBJ2-7; TRBD2 was called by the table and not checked on the DNA. TRBV21-1 is described as a pseudogene. The CDR3 spans 21 residues.